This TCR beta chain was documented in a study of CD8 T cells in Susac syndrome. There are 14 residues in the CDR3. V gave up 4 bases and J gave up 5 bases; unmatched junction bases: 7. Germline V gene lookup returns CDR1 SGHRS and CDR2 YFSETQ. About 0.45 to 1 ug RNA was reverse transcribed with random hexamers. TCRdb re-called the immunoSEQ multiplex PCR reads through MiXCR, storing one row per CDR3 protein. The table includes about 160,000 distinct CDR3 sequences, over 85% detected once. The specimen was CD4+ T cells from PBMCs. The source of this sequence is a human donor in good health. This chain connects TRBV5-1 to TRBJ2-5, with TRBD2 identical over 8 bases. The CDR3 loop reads CASSIGGGAETQYF. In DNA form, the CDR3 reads TGCGCCAGCAGCATCGGGGGGGGCGCGGAGACCCAGTACTTC.